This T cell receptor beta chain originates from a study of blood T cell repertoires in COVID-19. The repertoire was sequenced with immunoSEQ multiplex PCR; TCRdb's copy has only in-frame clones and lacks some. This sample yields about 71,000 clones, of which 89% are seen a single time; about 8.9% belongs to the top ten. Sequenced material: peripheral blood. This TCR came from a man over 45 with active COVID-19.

CDR3 nucleotides: TGCGCCAGCAGCTTGTTGTCAGAAAGTGAAGCTTTCTTT. Its protein is CASSLLSESEAFF. The chain combines TRBV5-1 with TRBJ1-1; unclear D gene. The V end was cut by 1 base, the J end by 7 bases, with 11 bases between. The CDR3 is 13 residues long. Germline V CDR1 and CDR2: SGHRS, YFSETQ.